This record covers a single T cell receptor beta chain. Its antigen is unidentified. The sample is drawn from a study of shared clonotypes between healthy human individuals. Study-level points and caveats: Rarefaction demonstrated incomplete sorted-subset sequencing despite large depth. In general, naive subsets displayed greater estimated richness than memory subsets did.

Original processing methods: ImmunoSEQ yielded junction-only sequences lacking quality scores, so filtering differed. Sequencing used immunoSEQ multiplex PCR; TCRdb keeps in-frame clones, though not all of them. That table supplies the V and J calls and clone size; D and trimming were determined from the DNA. The sample lists some 1.4 million clones; roughly 97% were seen once. Both subsets, CD45RA+ naive and CD45RA-negative memory, were split from the CD4+ cells. The material sequenced was naive CD4+ T cells sorted from blood. As for subset: CD45RA+ positively selected. This TCR was recovered from a man in his thirties or forties in good health.

The CDR3 sequence: CASSVSGLANEQFF. The CDR3 DNA is TGTGCCAGCAGCGTATCAGGACTAGCGAATGAGCAGTTCTTC. This chain joins TRBV9 and TRBJ2-1; 9 bases match TRBD2. J was trimmed by 7 bases and V by 1 base; bases with no gene match: 3. This CDR3 is 14 amino acids long. CDR1 is SGDLS, CDR2 YYNGEE, per germline.